The rows below give T cell receptor beta chains drawn from one sample of a study of cytomegalovirus exposure and HLA in healthy donors. Here immunoSEQ multiplex PCR was the method, and the copy in TCRdb shows in-frame clones only, minus some. The repertoire includes roughly 190,000 clones, 79% of them detected once, and 1.5% to 1.7% sits in the top ten. The specimen sequenced was PBMCs. The receptors here all came from a girl aged 10-17 years in good health and CMV-seropositive. Each CDR3 is given with its conserved first and last residue. Each record gives: J gene, D gene, V gene, clone size, CDR3 protein, CDR3 DNA. A D gene is named only where the DNA matches it firmly. A clone size is listed for some rows: how often the clone was seen (once, few, many), or a class if it is expanded.

J: TRBJ1-1; D: .; V: TRBV6-5; size: few; CDR3: CASWSGTEAFF; DNA: TGTGCCAGTTGGTCGGGCACTGAAGCTTTCTTT
J: TRBJ1-1; D: TRBD1; V: TRBV7-9; size: .; CDR3: CASSLGAGGEEAFF; DNA: TGTGCCAGCAGCTTAGGGGCAGGGGGCGAGGAGGCTTTCTTT
J: TRBJ2-3; D: TRBD2; V: TRBV19; size: .; CDR3: CASSIGQAGGTDTQYF; DNA: TGTGCCAGTAGTATAGGTCAGGCGGGGGGCACAGATACGCAGTATTTT
J: TRBJ2-3; D: .; V: TRBV27; size: .; CDR3: CASSTGDTQYF; DNA: TGTGCCAGCAGCACAGGGGATACGCAGTATTTT
J: TRBJ1-6; D: TRBD1; V: TRBV7-8; size: .; CDR3: CASSLVRDRGSPLHF; DNA: TGTGCCAGCAGCTTAGTCAGGGACAGGGGTTCACCCCTCCACTTT
J: TRBJ1-4; D: .; V: TRBV30; size: .; CDR3: CAWSPTGMREKLFF; DNA: TGTGCCTGGAGCCCCACAGGGATGCGGGAAAAACTGTTTTTT
J: TRBJ1-5; D: .; V: TRBV7-2; size: .; CDR3: CASSLARTLNQPQHF; DNA: TGTGCCAGCAGCTTAGCGCGGACACTTAATCAGCCCCAGCATTTT
J: TRBJ1-4; D: .; V: TRBV5-5; size: .; CDR3: CASSLEGGPNEKLFF; DNA: TGTGCCAGCAGCTTGGAAGGGGGACCCAATGAAAAACTGTTTTTT
J: TRBJ1-3; D: .; V: TRBV2; size: .; CDR3: CASSESGAGNTIYF; DNA: TGTGCCAGCAGTGAGTCAGGGGCTGGAAACACCATATATTTT
J: TRBJ1-4; D: TRBD1; V: TRBV7-9; size: .; CDR3: CASSLATGGGNEKLFF; DNA: TGTGCCAGCAGCTTAGCTACAGGGGGAGGTAATGAAAAACTGTTTTTT
J: TRBJ1-2; D: TRBD1; V: TRBV5-1; size: .; CDR3: CASSHPQGADGYTF; DNA: TGCGCCAGCAGCCACCCACAGGGGGCAGATGGCTACACCTTC
J: TRBJ2-4; D: .; V: TRBV2; size: .; CDR3: CASRGVAKNIQYF; DNA: TGTGCCAGCAGAGGGGTAGCCAAAAACATTCAGTACTTC
J: TRBJ1-5; D: TRBD1; V: TRBV4-1; size: few; CDR3: CASSHETGTGNQPQHF; DNA: TGCGCCAGCAGCCATGAGACAGGGACGGGCAATCAGCCCCAGCATTTT
J: TRBJ2-7; D: TRBD1; V: TRBV5-1; size: .; CDR3: CASSPGTDLYEQYF; DNA: TGCGCCAGCAGCCCCGGGACAGACCTCTACGAGCAGTACTTC
J: TRBJ1-1; D: .; V: TRBV7-2; size: .; CDR3: CASSLGKGTEAFF; DNA: TGTGCCAGCAGCTTAGGTAAGGGGACTGAAGCTTTCTTT
J: TRBJ1-4; D: TRBD1; V: TRBV10-3; size: .; CDR3: CAISEDRGTNEKLFF; DNA: TGTGCCATCAGTGAGGACAGGGGTACTAATGAAAAACTGTTTTTT
J: TRBJ1-2; D: .; V: TRBV10-3; size: .; CDR3: CAISDPHRDGDGYTF; DNA: TGTGCCATCAGTGACCCCCACAGGGATGGTGACGGCTACACCTTC
J: TRBJ2-7; D: .; V: TRBV12-5; size: .; CDR3: CASGSRTANSYEQYF; DNA: TGTGCTAGTGGTTCCCGGACAGCGAACTCCTACGAGCAGTACTTC
J: TRBJ1-3; D: .; V: TRBV4-1; size: .; CDR3: CASSQDRVGASGNTIYF; DNA: TGCGCCAGCAGCCAAGATCGTGTGGGGGCTTCTGGAAACACCATATATTTT
J: TRBJ2-3; D: TRBD2; V: TRBV19; size: .; CDR3: CASSTGGGPDTQYF; DNA: TGTGCCAGTAGTACCGGGGGGGGCCCCGATACGCAGTATTTT
J: TRBJ1-1; D: .; V: TRBV5-1; size: .; CDR3: CASSMGAPGLAFF; DNA: TGCGCCAGCAGCATGGGTGCCCCGGGTTTAGCTTTCTTT
J: TRBJ2-1; D: TRBD1; V: TRBV5-1; size: .; CDR3: CASSLERQGIDNEQFF; DNA: TGCGCCAGCAGCTTGGAAAGACAGGGTATAGACAATGAGCAGTTCTTC
J: TRBJ1-5; D: .; V: TRBV2; size: .; CDR3: CASRQGEGNQPQHF; DNA: TGTGCCAGCCGTCAAGGAGAGGGTAATCAGCCCCAGCATTTT
J: TRBJ1-6; D: .; V: TRBV7-2; size: .; CDR3: CASGTGSNSPLHF; DNA: TGTGCCAGCGGCACGGGAAGCAATTCACCCCTCCACTTT
J: TRBJ1-6; D: .; V: TRBV19; size: .; CDR3: CASMGGLHGGLISPLHF; DNA: TGTGCCAGTATGGGGGGGTTGCACGGTGGCCTGATTTCACCCCTCCACTTT
J: TRBJ2-5; D: .; V: TRBV18; size: .; CDR3: CASSPNRQETQYF; DNA: TGTGCCAGCTCACCTAACAGACAAGAGACCCAGTACTTC
J: TRBJ1-1; D: .; V: TRBV6-6; size: .; CDR3: CASSSGAGTEAFF; DNA: TGTGCCAGCAGTAGCGGGGCGGGAACTGAAGCTTTCTTT
J: TRBJ2-6; D: .; V: TRBV27; size: .; CDR3: CASRLAGANVLTF; DNA: TGTGCCAGCCGTTTAGCGGGGGCCAACGTCCTGACTTTC
J: TRBJ2-3; D: .; V: TRBV11-3; size: once; CDR3: CASSRREAGLGTDTQYF; DNA: TGTGCCAGCAGCCGGCGAGAGGCAGGGCTAGGAACAGATACGCAGTATTTT
J: TRBJ1-6; D: .; V: TRBV4-1; size: .; CDR3: CASSQDFPTGSPLHF; DNA: TGCGCCAGCAGCCAAGATTTCCCCACAGGTTCACCCCTCCACTTT